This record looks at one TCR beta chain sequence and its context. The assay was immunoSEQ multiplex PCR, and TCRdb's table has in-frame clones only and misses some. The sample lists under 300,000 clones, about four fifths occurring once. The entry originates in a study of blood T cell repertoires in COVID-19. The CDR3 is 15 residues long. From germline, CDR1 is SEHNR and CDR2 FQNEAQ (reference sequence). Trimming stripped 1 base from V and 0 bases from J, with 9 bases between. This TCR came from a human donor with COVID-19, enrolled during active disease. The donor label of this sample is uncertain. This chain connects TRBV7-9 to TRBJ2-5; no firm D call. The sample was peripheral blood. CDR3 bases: TGTGCCAGCAGCTTAGACTCGAGTTACCAAGAGACCCAGTACTTC. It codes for CASSLDSSYQETQYF.